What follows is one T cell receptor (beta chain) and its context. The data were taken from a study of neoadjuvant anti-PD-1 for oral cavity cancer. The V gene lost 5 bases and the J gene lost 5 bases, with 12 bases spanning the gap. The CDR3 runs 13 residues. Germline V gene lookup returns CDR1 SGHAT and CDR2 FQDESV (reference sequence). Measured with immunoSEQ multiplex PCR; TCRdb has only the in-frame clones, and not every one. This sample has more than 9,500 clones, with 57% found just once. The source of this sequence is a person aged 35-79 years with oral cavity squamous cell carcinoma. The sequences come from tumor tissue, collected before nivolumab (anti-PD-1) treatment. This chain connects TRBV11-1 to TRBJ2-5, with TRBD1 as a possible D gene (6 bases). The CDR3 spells CASSLGQTETQYF. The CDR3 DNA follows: TGTGCCAGCAGCCTCGGACAGACGGAGACCCAGTACTTC. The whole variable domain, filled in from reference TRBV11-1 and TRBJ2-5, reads EAEVAQSPRYKITEKSQAVAFWCDPISGHATLYWYRQILGQGPELLVQFQDESVVDDSQLPKDRFSAERLKGVDSTLKIQPAELGDSAMYLCASSLGQTETQYFGPGTRLLVL.